This TCR beta chain was sequenced during a study of vaccination and CD4 T cells after COVID-19. Turning to the study itself: Median time from COVID diagnosis to post-COVID sampling was roughly 100 days (35 to 161).

At the Johns Hopkins FTIC core, DNA taken from cultured CD4+ T cells was sequenced by way of the Oncomine TCR Beta short-read assay. TCRdb re-called the PCR reads with MiXCR, one entry per CDR3 protein. The table has 7,500 or so distinct CDR3 sequences, 50% seen once. The CDR3 has 14 amino acids. V was clipped by 6 bases and J by 6 bases, with 16 bases between them. Treatment of the sample: roughly ten-day PBMC culture with coronavirus spike peptide pools or control peptides (ViraFEST assay). CD4+ T-cell collection from the unexposed donor predated the COVID-19 pandemic (2011-2018). Wells contained two million PBMCs each, and these were cultured with about 9.2 IU/ml IL-2 and roughly 10 ug/ml peptide pools. The researchers probed unexposed-donor CD4+ T cells with SARS-CoV-2 S/N and four cold-coronavirus spikes, cells permitting. Study-wide findings and caveats: Convalescent patients had a median roughly 84% of post-vaccine SARS-CoV-2-reactive clones that were detected only after vaccination, not before it.

A word on this clonotype: The antigen remains undetermined.

This TCR came from a human donor in good health. The gene calls are TRBV12-3 or TRBV12-4 and TRBJ2-3; tentative D call: TRBD1 (6 bases). The source material was CD4+ T cells from blood, cultured in vitro. CDR3 sequence (DNA): TGTGCCAGCAGGCCGGGACAAGGGCGGGATACGCAGTATTTT. Its translation is CASRPGQGRDTQYF.